The 28 T cell receptor beta chains reported below all come from one sample, sequenced in a study of blood T cell repertoires in COVID-19. TCRdb keeps only in-frame clones here, not all; method: immunoSEQ multiplex PCR. The data show a few hundred thousand clones, over 80% seen once. Sequencing input: PBMCs or T cells enriched from blood (not recorded which). The receptors derive from a man aged 18 to 29 with acute COVID-19.

The chain joins TRBV5-4 to TRBJ2-2; 7 bases line up with TRBD1. Looked up from germline, CDR1 is SGHNT and CDR2 is YYREEE (reference sequence). There are 18 residues in the CDR3. J was trimmed by 0 bases and V by 4 bases; bases with no gene match: 12. The CDR3 protein is CASSRSPDRTANTGELFF. In nucleotides, the CDR3 is TGTGCCAGCAGCCGATCACCGGACAGGACCGCGAACACCGGGGAGCTGTTTTTT.

V and J are TRBV2 and TRBJ2-5; 7 nucleotides agree with TRBD2. The CDR3 is 15 amino acids. V was pared by 4 bases and J by 5 bases, with 10 bases of the junction left unmatched. Germline CDR1 is SNHLY and CDR2 is FYNNEI. The CDR3 bases are TGTGCCAGCAGTGGCAGATTAGCGGGCATTGAGACCCAGTACTTC. It yields the protein CASSGRLAGIETQYF. The full variable domain, completed using reference TRBV2 and TRBJ2-5, is EPEVTQTPSHQVTQMGQEVILRCVPISNHLYFYWYRQILGQKVEFLVSFYNNEISEKSEIFDDQFSVERPDGSNFTLKIRSTKLEDSAMYFCASSGRLAGIETQYFGPGTRLLVL.

The rearrangement uses TRBV19 and TRBJ2-6, with TRBD1 matching over 8 bases. The CDR3 loop spans 16 amino acids. V shed 10 bases and J 2 bases; nucleotides not matched to a gene: 10. From germline, CDR1 is LNHDA and CDR2 SQIVND (reference sequence). The CDR3 DNA is TGTGCCACCCACTATGGCAGGGGGCCTGGGGCCAACGTCCTGACTTTC. Translated: CATHYGRGPGANVLTF.

CDR3: CASSLQGYNEQFF. For the CDR3, the DNA is TGTGCCAGCAGTTTGCAGGGCTACAATGAGCAGTTCTTC. The gene calls are TRBV12-3 or TRBV12-4 and TRBJ2-1, with a possible D match to TRBD1 (5 bases). Trimming left V 3 bases short and J 3 bases short, with 6 bases between. This CDR3 contains 13 residues.

The rearrangement joins TRBV6-5 to TRBJ2-7; 10 nucleotides line up with TRBD2. V shed 0 bases and J 7 bases; nucleotides not matched to a gene: 6. Germline V gene lookup returns CDR1 MNHEY and CDR2 SVGAGI. This CDR3 contains 15 residues. The DNA for the CDR3 is TGTGCCAGCAGTTACTCTCCTAGCGGGAGTCGGGAGCAGTACTTC. Protein: CASSYSPSGSREQYF.

The chain uses TRBV18 and TRBJ2-7, with D possibly matching TRBD1 (6 bases). The CDR3 contains 13 residues. CDR1 is KGHSH, CDR2 LQKENI, per germline. The V end lost 3 bases, the J end lost 3 bases, and 9 bases lay between the germline ends. The CDR3 reads CASSPKDSYEQYF. Here the CDR3 DNA reads TGTGCCAGCTCACCGAAGGACAGCTACGAGCAGTACTTC.

The V call is TRBV7-3, the J call TRBJ2-5; 12 bases align to TRBD1. Germline V gene sequence: CDR1 SGHTA, CDR2 FQGTGA. This CDR3 is 15 amino acids long. The V gene end was trimmed by 5 bases and the J gene end by 7 bases; junction bases not matched to a gene: 8. CDR3 protein: CASSLGTGGAGTQYF. DNA for the CDR3: TGTGCCAGCAGCCTTGGGACAGGGGGCGCGGGGACCCAGTACTTC.

V is TRBV27 and J is TRBJ2-1; TRBD2 might be the D (6 bases). V was cut by 3 bases and J by 4 bases, with 7 bases left in between. The CDR3 runs 13 residues. Germline V gene data show CDR1 as MNHEY and CDR2 as SMNVEV (reference sequence). The CDR3 nucleotides read TGTGCCAGCAGTTTTAGCGGATACAATGAGCAGTTCTTC. Translating gives CASSFSGYNEQFF.

The V gene is TRBV30, the J gene TRBJ2-1, with a possible D match to TRBD1 (6 bases). The germline V and J ends were trimmed by 2 bases and 0 bases, with 8 bases remaining between them. This CDR3 spans 14 amino acids. Germline V gene data show CDR1 as GTSNPN and CDR2 as SVGIG (reference sequence). The CDR3 bases are TGTGCCTGGAGTAGGACAGCCTCCTACAATGAGCAGTTCTTC. Translation gives CAWSRTASYNEQFF.

The J gene is TRBJ2-5, the V gene TRBV7-2; D is perhaps TRBD1 (6 bases). This CDR3 has 13 residues. V was cut by 3 bases and J by 4 bases, with 9 bases left in between. CDR1 and CDR2 (germline): SGHTA, FQGNSA. DNA for the CDR3: TGTGCCAGCAGCTTCGGACAGATAGAGACCCAGTACTTC. As protein: CASSFGQIETQYF.

This rearrangement joins TRBV7-9 to TRBJ1-1; TRBD1 matches 10 bases. CDR1 SEHNR and CDR2 FQNEAQ come from the germline V gene (reference sequence). This CDR3 has 14 residues. J lost 5 bases, V lost 5 bases, and 5 bases had no gene match. CDR3 nucleotide sequence: TGTGCCAGCAGCCCTCGGACAGGGGGGACTGAAGCTTTCTTT. Translation gives CASSPRTGGTEAFF.

In nucleotides, the CDR3 is TGTGCCAGCAGCGCCTCACAAGGAGGTGAAAAACTGTTTTTT. Translated: CASSASQGGEKLFF. V is TRBV9 and J is TRBJ1-4; D gene uncertain. V was clipped by 3 bases and J by 7 bases, with 13 bases between them. CDR3 size: 14 residues. The V gene's germline CDR1 is SGDLS and CDR2 YYNGEE.

The genes are TRBV30 and TRBJ1-5; TRBD1 might be the D (6 bases). Germline values: CDR1 GTSNPN, CDR2 SVGIG (reference sequence). The CDR3 runs 13 residues. V gave up 0 bases and J gave up 5 bases, with 8 bases separating them. CDR3 sequence (DNA): TGTGCCTGGAGTGTGGACAGCCATCAGCCCCAGCATTTT. Translation: CAWSVDSHQPQHF.

The chain recombines TRBV4-2 with TRBJ2-7, with D possibly being TRBD2 (6 bases). Germline CDR1 and CDR2: LGHNA and YNFKEQ. V gave up 2 bases and J gave up 1 base, with 9 bases separating them. This CDR3 comprises 14 residues. The CDR3: CASSQTGDSYEQYF. As DNA, the CDR3 is TGTGCCAGCAGCCAAACGGGAGATTCCTACGAGCAGTACTTC.

J is TRBJ2-1 and V is TRBV6-5; D may be TRBD1 (5 bases). Germline CDR1 is MNHEY and CDR2 is SVGAGI. The CDR3 contains 12 residues. Trimming took off 10 bases at V and 3 bases at J, with 10 bases between the two ends. CDR3: CATRQNYNEQFF. In nucleotides, the CDR3 is TGTGCCACCAGACAGAACTACAATGAGCAGTTCTTC.

The J gene is TRBJ2-7, the V gene TRBV29-1; 12 bases fit TRBD1. The V segment lost 6 bases and the J segment 6 bases; nucleotides outside the gene matches: 12. Germline assignment: CDR1 SQVTM and CDR2 ANQGSEA. The CDR3 is made up of 15 amino acids. CDR3 sequence (DNA): TGCAGCGTGGCTTGGGACAGGGGGCGGACGGGCGAGCAGTACTTC. Its translation is CSVAWDRGRTGEQYF.

This chain connects TRBV14 to TRBJ2-1; D uncertain. The germline V gene encodes CDR1 SGHDN and CDR2 FVKESK. The CDR3 spans 12 residues. Trimming removed 2 bases at V and 8 bases at J, with 7 bases between. CDR3 sequence reads: CASSQPGDEQFF. The CDR3 DNA reads TGTGCCAGCAGCCAACCAGGCGATGAGCAGTTCTTC.

The chain couples TRBV11-2 to TRBJ2-7; 7 bases map to TRBD1. The ends lost 5 bases at V and 7 bases at J; junction bases unmatched: 11. This CDR3 is 14 amino acids long. Germline assignment: CDR1 SGHAT and CDR2 FQNNGV. The CDR3 reads CASSPTGVGEEQYF. The CDR3 DNA reads TGTGCCAGCAGCCCTACAGGGGTTGGGGAGGAGCAGTACTTC.

V usage is TRBV27 and J usage is TRBJ2-1; TRBD2 agrees at 7 bases. Per the germline V gene, CDR1 is MNHEY and CDR2 is SMNVEV (reference sequence). The ends lost 7 bases at V and 6 bases at J; junction bases unmatched: 15. This CDR3 has 16 residues. CDR3 sequence: CASNAHEGGPFNEQFF. DNA of the CDR3: TGTGCCAGCAATGCCCATGAGGGAGGGCCTTTCAATGAGCAGTTCTTC.

The chain joins TRBV11-2 to TRBJ2-7; possibly TRBD1 for D (6 bases). Germline-derived CDR1 and CDR2 are SGHAT and FQNNGV. This CDR3 has 15 amino acids. V shed 2 bases and J shed 3 bases, with 14 bases lying between them. The CDR3 loop reads CASSLHGDKIYEQYF. CDR3 coding DNA: TGTGCCAGCAGCTTACACGGGGACAAAATCTACGAGCAGTACTTC. Full variable domain (missing parts from reference TRBV11-2 and TRBJ2-7): EAGVAQSPRYKIIEKRQSVAFWCNPISGHATLYWYQQILGQGPKLLIQFQNNGVVDDSQLPKDRFSAERLKGVDSTLKIQPAKLEDSAVYLCASSLHGDKIYEQYFGPGTRLTVT.

V and J are TRBV19 and TRBJ2-7; TRBD2 might be the D (6 bases). Trimming removed 5 bases from V and 2 bases from J, with 10 bases in between. CDR1 is LNHDA and CDR2 is SQIVND in the germline V gene (reference sequence). This CDR3 has 13 residues. DNA of the CDR3: TGTGCCAGTAGTGCGGGGTATGCCTACGAGCAGTACTTC. Translating gives CASSAGYAYEQYF.

The chain couples TRBV4-1 to TRBJ1-4; D gene ambiguous. Trimming stripped 3 bases from V and 0 bases from J, with 11 bases between. CDR3 size: 16 residues. Germline V CDR1 and CDR2: MGHRA, YSYEKL. Here the CDR3 reads CASSQGRFATNEKLFF. The CDR3 DNA sequence: TGCGCCAGCAGCCAGGGCAGGTTTGCAACTAATGAAAAACTGTTTTTT.

This chain connects TRBV6-7 to TRBJ2-7; D may be TRBD1 (6 bases). TRBV6-7 belongs to the ORF category, with a function that is uncertain. The CDR3 sequence is 13 residues long. V was shortened by 8 bases and J by 4 bases, with 15 bases between the two germline ends. CDR3 in DNA: TGTGCCAGCCCGTCCCGGGACATTTACGAGCAGTACTTC. This codes for CASPSRDIYEQYF.

The chain links TRBV5-1 to TRBJ2-5, with D possibly TRBD1 on 6 matching bases. CDR3 length equals 15 residues. V lost 7 bases to trimming and J lost 2 bases, with 18 bases between them. Looked up from germline, CDR1 is SGHRS and CDR2 is YFSETQ. CDR3 amino acids: CASSGDGPHQETQYF. CDR3 coding DNA: TGCGCCAGCTCAGGGGACGGGCCGCATCAAGAGACCCAGTACTTC.

The chain is built from TRBV10-1 and TRBJ1-2; TRBD1 matches 10 bases. Germline V lookup: CDR1 WNHNN, CDR2 SYGVQD (reference sequence). After removal of 6 bases from V and 7 bases from J, the junction contained 11 bases not matched to a gene. The CDR3 is made up of 15 amino acids. The CDR3 region is CASSHNRQGAGGYTF. CDR3 coding DNA: TGCGCCAGCAGCCACAACCGACAGGGGGCGGGTGGCTACACCTTC.

The chain recombines TRBV5-1 with TRBJ2-5; 7 bases map to TRBD2. V gave up 0 bases and J gave up 1 base; unmatched junction bases: 9. Germline assignment: CDR1 SGHRS and CDR2 YFSETQ. The CDR3 is 17 amino acids. The chain's CDR3 is CASSLGGSGTFQETQYF. In DNA, the CDR3 is TGCGCCAGCAGCTTGGGAGGAAGCGGGACCTTCCAAGAGACCCAGTACTTC.

A single count supports this clone. This chain uses TRBV9 with TRBJ2-1; maybe TRBD2 (7 bases). The germline V gene has CDR1 SGDLS and CDR2 YYNGEE. Between the trimmed V and J ends, which lost 4 bases and 4 bases, there was a span of 18 bases. CDR3 length: 16 amino acids. The CDR3 loop reads CASSPRGVAGYNEQFF. CDR3 in DNA: TGTGCCAGCAGCCCTAGGGGGGTAGCGGGTTACAATGAGCAGTTCTTC.

This clone was seen once. The chain joins TRBV28 to TRBJ1-2; D not resolved. Trimming cost V 7 bases and J 2 bases, with 14 bases left between them. This CDR3 comprises 14 residues. The V gene's germline CDR1 is MDHEN and CDR2 SYDVKM. CDR3 in amino acids: CASTPSGGNYGYTF. The CDR3 nucleotides are TGTGCCAGCACCCCGAGTGGAGGCAACTATGGCTACACCTTC.